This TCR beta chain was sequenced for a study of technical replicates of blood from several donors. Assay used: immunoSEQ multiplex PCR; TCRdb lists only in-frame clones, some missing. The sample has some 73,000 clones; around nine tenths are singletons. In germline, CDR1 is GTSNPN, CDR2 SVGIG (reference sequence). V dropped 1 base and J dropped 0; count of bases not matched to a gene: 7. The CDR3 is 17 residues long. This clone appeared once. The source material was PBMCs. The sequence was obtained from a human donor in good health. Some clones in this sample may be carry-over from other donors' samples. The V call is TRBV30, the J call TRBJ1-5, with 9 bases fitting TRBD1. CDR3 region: CAWSADRGYDSNQPQHF. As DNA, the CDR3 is TGTGCCTGGAGTGCCGACAGGGGGTACGATAGCAATCAGCCCCAGCATTTT.